Below, 14 T cell receptor beta chains from the same sample are listed, as sequenced in a study of blood T cell repertoires in COVID-19. This table comes from immunoSEQ multiplex PCR, and its TCRdb copy is limited to in-frame clones, with some not included. The data contain 150,000 to 200,000 clones, 65% to 85% of them singletons. Input material: PBMCs or T cells enriched from blood (not recorded which). These receptors originate from a woman in her thirties or forties with acute COVID-19.

The rearrangement links TRBV10-1 to TRBJ2-5; 8 bases match TRBD2. Germline V CDR1 and CDR2: WNHNN, SYGVQD (reference sequence). V lost 4 bases to trimming and J lost 5 bases; unmatched junction nucleotides: 15. The length of the CDR3 is 17 residues. CDR3 in DNA: TGCGCCAGCAGTGCCGGCAACCCCGGGACTAGTGGGGAGACCCAGTACTTC. Translated, it gives CASSAGNPGTSGETQYF.

The chain uses TRBV3-1 (or the pseudogene TRBV3-2) and TRBJ1-1; tentatively, D is TRBD1 (5 bases). The CDR3 has 14 residues. V dropped 1 base and J dropped 5 bases, with 11 bases sitting between them. Germline loops: CDR1 LGHDT, CDR2 YNNKEL (reference sequence). The CDR3 DNA follows: TGTGCCAGCAGCCAAGCAGGGTCGGAAACTGAAGCTTTCTTT. Translation: CASSQAGSETEAFF.

This clone was picked up a small number of times. The rearrangement joins TRBV24-1 to TRBJ2-5, with a tentative D call TRBD2 (6 bases). Trimming took 2 bases from V and 7 from J, leaving 19 bases between them. The germline V gene has CDR1 KGHDR and CDR2 SFDVKD. CDR3 length equals 16 residues. CDR3 coding DNA: TGTGCCACCAGTGATTGGGGGACTGGTGGCGCATGGACCCAGTACTTC. Translating it yields CATSDWGTGGAWTQYF.

The table lists this clone with a count of one. V is TRBV3-1 (or the pseudogene TRBV3-2) and J is TRBJ2-5, with D perhaps TRBD1 (6 bases). V lost 4 bases and J lost 4, with 19 bases in between. Per germline, CDR1 LGHDT and CDR2 YNNKEL (reference sequence). CDR3 length equals 16 residues. The CDR3 coding sequence is TGTGCCAGCAGCCCCACAAGGGGGTATGGGGGAGAGACCCAGTACTTC. Translation gives CASSPTRGYGGETQYF.

The chain recombines TRBV5-1 with TRBJ2-1; 9 nucleotides match TRBD1. The V segment lost 2 bases and the J segment 6 bases; nucleotides outside the gene matches: 9. The CDR3 contains 16 residues. Germline V gene data show CDR1 as SGHRS and CDR2 as YFSETQ. CDR3: CASSLQGAVNGNEQFF. DNA for the CDR3: TGCGCCAGCAGCTTACAGGGGGCGGTTAATGGCAATGAGCAGTTCTTC.

The J gene is TRBJ2-1, the V gene TRBV7-3; 9 bases line up with TRBD2. With 4 bases clipped from V and 6 bases from J, the junction kept 4 bases outside the gene matches. This CDR3 spans 14 amino acids. CDR1 is SGHTA and CDR2 is FQGTGA in the germline V gene. CDR3 sequence: CASSSWREGNEQFF. CDR3 DNA sequence: TGTGCCAGCAGCTCGTGGCGGGAGGGCAATGAGCAGTTCTTC. The variable domain in full, with the rest retrieved from reference TRBV7-3 and TRBJ2-1, is GAGVSQTPSNKVTEKGKYVELRCDPISGHTALYWYRQSLGQGPEFLIYFQGTGAADDSGLPNDRFFAVRPEGSVSTLKIQRTERGDSAVYLCASSSWREGNEQFFGPGTRLTVL.

This sequence joins TRBV21-1 and TRBJ2-5; the tabulated D call, TRBD2, remains unverified against the DNA. TRBV21-1 is reported as a pseudogene. The CDR3 length is 19 residues. CDR3 DNA sequence: TGTGCCATGTCTCAGGGGTCTAGCGGGCAAACGAGGGTAATAGAGACCCAGTACTTC. As protein: CAMSQGSSGQTRVIETQYF.

The V call is TRBV5-1, the J call TRBJ2-2, with D tentatively TRBD2 (5 bases). Per germline, CDR1 SGHRS and CDR2 YFSETQ. The CDR3 contains 13 residues. V was shortened by 1 base and J by 8 bases, with 9 bases between the two germline ends. CDR3 amino acids: CASSLLGIGELFF. The CDR3 DNA reads as TGCGCCAGCAGCTTGCTCGGGATTGGGGAGCTGTTTTTT.

Only a few counts were recorded for this clone. The chain recombines TRBV30 with TRBJ1-4; D unclear. V lost 5 bases and J lost 4, with 11 bases in between. From germline, CDR1 is GTSNPN and CDR2 SVGIG (reference sequence). The CDR3 sequence is 13 residues long. CDR3 coding DNA: TGTGCCTGGGCGGCGGAGGGTAATGAAAAACTGTTTTTT. Protein: CAWAAEGNEKLFF.

The CDR3 nucleotides are TGCAGCGTTGTTGGGCATTTTACAGCTTTCTTT. Translation: CSVVGHFTAFF. V and J are TRBV29-1 and TRBJ1-1; D is uncertain. The V and J ends lost 4 bases and 10 bases respectively, with 13 bases between them. The CDR3 sequence is 11 residues long. CDR1 is SQVTM, CDR2 ANQGSEA, per germline.

This CDR3 reads CASSLTGRETQYF. In nucleotides, the CDR3 is TGTGCCAGCAGCTTAACAGGGCGAGAGACCCAGTACTTC. The chain carries TRBV11-2 and TRBJ2-5, with a weak D call TRBD1 (6 bases). CDR1 and CDR2 (germline): SGHAT, FQNNGV. V gave up 2 bases and J gave up 4 bases, with 8 bases separating them. CDR3 length: 13 residues. Full variable domain (rest looked up from reference TRBV11-2 and TRBJ2-5): EAGVAQSPRYKIIEKRQSVAFWCNPISGHATLYWYQQILGQGPKLLIQFQNNGVVDDSQLPKDRFSAERLKGVDSTLKIQPAKLEDSAVYLCASSLTGRETQYFGPGTRLLVL.

This clone was counted a few times. V usage is TRBV5-6 and J usage is TRBJ1-4; 8 nucleotides line up with TRBD1. CDR3 size: 14 residues. J gave up 7 bases and V 3 bases, and 5 bases lay outside the gene matches. Germline V lookup: CDR1 SGHDT, CDR2 YYEEEE. The CDR3 spells CASSSDRGVEKLFF. The DNA for the CDR3 is TGTGCCAGCAGCTCCGACAGGGGTGTTGAAAAACTGTTTTTT.

This chain links TRBV7-9 with TRBJ2-3; 9 nucleotides agree with TRBD2. Germline CDR1 and CDR2: SEHNR and FQNEAQ (reference sequence). The CDR3 covers 16 residues. With V trimmed by 5 bases and J by 3 bases, 9 bases remained unmatched. This chain's CDR3 is CASSPTLAGRTDTQYF. CDR3 in DNA: TGTGCCAGCAGCCCAACCCTAGCGGGAAGGACAGATACGCAGTATTTT.

This rearrangement joins TRBV7-3 to TRBJ2-1, with 11 bases fitting TRBD2. The ends lost 6 bases at V and 10 bases at J; junction bases unmatched: 5. From germline, CDR1 is SGHTA and CDR2 FQGTGA. This CDR3 is built from 13 residues. CDR3 DNA sequence: TGTGCCAGCAGGCTAGCGGGAGGCCGGGAGCAGTTCTTC. This sequence encodes CASRLAGGREQFF.